Each of the 16 T cell receptor beta chains below was sequenced from the same sample in a study of blood T cell repertoires in COVID-19. Profiling relied on immunoSEQ multiplex PCR, and the TCRdb table lists in-frame clones only, not all of them. Of roughly 160,000 clones listed, just under 85% are singletons. What was sequenced was peripheral blood. The receptors here all came from an elderly woman with COVID-19, enrolled during active disease.

J is TRBJ2-5 and V is TRBV5-8; TRBD1 aligns across 8 bases. The V gene's germline CDR1 is SGHTS and CDR2 YDEGEE. The CDR3 sequence is 14 residues long. The trim removed 5 bases at V and 2 bases at J, leaving 5 bases unmatched. The CDR3 spells CASRARTGQETQYF. CDR3 coding DNA: TGTGCCAGCAGGGCTCGGACAGGGCAAGAGACCCAGTACTTC.

V is TRBV6-1 and J is TRBJ1-2; no reliable D call. This CDR3 has 14 amino acids. V gave up 2 bases and J gave up 2 bases, with 9 bases separating them. Germline values: CDR1 MNHNS, CDR2 SASEGT. The CDR3 coding sequence is TGTGCCAGCAGTGAATTGCCGCAGAACTATGGCTACACCTTC. Protein sequence: CASSELPQNYGYTF.

This sequence joins TRBV9 and TRBJ2-1; D not resolved. The CDR3 is 17 residues long. V lost 0 bases and J lost 0, with 13 bases in between. Per the germline V gene, CDR1 is SGDLS and CDR2 is YYNGEE. CDR3 sequence (DNA): TGTGCCAGCAGCGTAGACCGCAGGCTGCTCTCCTACAATGAGCAGTTCTTC. This encodes CASSVDRRLLSYNEQFF. Based on the CDR3 plus reference TRBV9 and TRBJ2-1, the full variable domain is DSGVTQTPKHLITATGQRVTLRCSPRSGDLSVYWYQQSLDQGLQFLIQYYNGEERAKGNILERFSAQQFPDLHSELNLSSLELGDSALYFCASSVDRRLLSYNEQFFGPGTRLTVL.

The chain uses TRBV30 and TRBJ2-5; TRBD2 might be the D (5 bases). The CDR3 is 13 residues long. Trimming cost V 2 bases and J 5 bases, with 12 bases left between them. The germline gives CDR1 GTSNPN, CDR2 SVGIG (reference sequence). The CDR3 loop is CAWSLTSPETQYF. CDR3 in DNA: TGTGCCTGGAGTTTAACTAGTCCGGAGACCCAGTACTTC.

The J gene is TRBJ1-6, the V gene TRBV18; 10 bases are a match to TRBD1. This CDR3 comprises 15 residues. Germline CDR1 reads KGHSH; CDR2 reads LQKENI. V gave up 5 bases and J gave up 5 bases; unmatched junction bases: 3. CDR3 nucleotides: TGTGCCAGCTCAGGAGGGACAGGGGATAATTCACCCCTCCACTTT. Encoded protein: CASSGGTGDNSPLHF.

This chain uses TRBV10-1 with TRBJ2-7, with D maybe TRBD2 (5 bases). Germline CDR1 WNHNN, CDR2 SYGVQD (reference sequence). The CDR3 sequence is 13 residues long. The V and J ends lost 6 bases and 6 bases respectively, with 15 bases between them. As DNA, the CDR3 is TGCGCCAGCAGCCCACTAGGACGGGGCGAGCAGTACTTC. Translation gives CASSPLGRGEQYF.

The chain's CDR3 is CASETSGASGQYF. The CDR3, as DNA: TGCGCCAGCGAGACTAGCGGGGCTTCCGGGCAGTATTTT. The rearrangement uses TRBV10-2 and TRBJ2-3; 11 bases fit TRBD2. J gave up 11 bases and V 8 bases, and 9 bases lay outside the gene matches. The CDR3 runs to 13 residues. The germline gives CDR1 WSHSY, CDR2 SAAADI.

The count of this clone is one. The V gene is TRBV6-2 or TRBV6-3, the J gene TRBJ1-1, with a tentative D call TRBD1 (5 bases). This CDR3 is 13 amino acids long. Trimming left V 5 bases short and J 2 bases short, with 9 bases between. The germline gives CDR1 MNHEY, CDR2 SVGEGT. CDR3 DNA sequence: TGTGCCAGCAGTCGGACATTAAACACTGAAGCTTTCTTT. Residues: CASSRTLNTEAFF.

The rearrangement uses TRBV18 and TRBJ2-1; the D gene is possibly TRBD1 (5 bases). The CDR3 length is 17 residues. V lost 4 bases to trimming and J lost 1 base, with 17 bases between them. CDR1 KGHSH and CDR2 LQKENI come from the germline V gene. The chain's CDR3 is CASSLTVSDTSYNEQFF. In nucleotides, the CDR3 is TGTGCCAGCTCACTCACGGTCTCGGACACTTCCTACAATGAGCAGTTCTTC.

The chain is built from TRBV19 and TRBJ2-2; 13 positions agree with TRBD2. With 7 bases clipped from V and 1 base from J, the junction kept 9 bases outside the gene matches. Germline V gene data show CDR1 as LNHDA and CDR2 as SQIVND (reference sequence). The CDR3 spans 18 residues. CDR3: CASKALAGGRGNTGELFF. CDR3 DNA: TGTGCCAGTAAAGCACTAGCGGGAGGGCGGGGGAACACCGGGGAGCTGTTTTTT.

The V call is TRBV19, the J call TRBJ2-7; tentatively, D is TRBD1 (5 bases). The CDR3 has 16 amino acids. In germline, CDR1 is LNHDA, CDR2 SQIVND (reference sequence). V shed 2 bases and J shed 5 bases, with 19 bases lying between them. CDR3 nucleotide sequence: TGTGCCAGTAGTATATCCCCGGTAGGGGCGTTTGACGAGCAGTACTTC. Encoded protein: CASSISPVGAFDEQYF.

This clone has only a few counts. This chain joins TRBV7-6 and TRBJ1-5; D gene ambiguous. This CDR3 is 17 amino acids long. Trimming left V 5 bases short and J 8 bases short, with 25 bases between. Per the germline V gene, CDR1 is SGHVS and CDR2 is FNYEAQ. CDR3 bases: TGTGCCAGCAGCCCTAATCCGGGCCCCCGAACGGAGGAGCCCCAGCATTTT. Translation: CASSPNPGPRTEEPQHF.

This chain connects TRBV5-1 to TRBJ1-1; weak D call: TRBD1 (6 bases). Trimming cost V 4 bases and J 1 base, with 11 bases left between them. Germline-derived CDR1 and CDR2 are SGHRS and YFSETQ. This CDR3 is 14 amino acids long. DNA of the CDR3: TGCGCCAGCAGCCGGGGGGCAGCGAACACTGAAGCTTTCTTT. Amino acid sequence: CASSRGAANTEAFF.

The V and J genes are TRBV6-1 and TRBJ1-3, with 10 bases identical to TRBD1. J was trimmed by 0 bases and V by 1 base; bases with no gene match: 0. The germline V gene has CDR1 MNHNS and CDR2 SASEGT. CDR3 size: 16 residues. CDR3 loop: CASSEGTGGSGNTIYF. DNA of the CDR3: TGTGCCAGCAGTGAAGGGACAGGGGGCTCTGGAAACACCATATATTTT.

The CDR3 DNA reads TGTGCCAGCAGCAAAGACGGACTAGCGGGGGGGACCTACGAGCAGTACTTC. Its protein product is CASSKDGLAGGTYEQYF. This sequence joins TRBV21-1 and TRBJ2-7; the table names TRBD2, a call not compared with the DNA. TRBV21-1 is labeled a pseudogene. This CDR3 spans 17 amino acids.

The chain combines TRBV9 with TRBJ1-2; D remains ambiguous. CDR1 and CDR2 from the germline V gene are SGDLS and YYNGEE. The CDR3 length is 13 residues. V lost 4 bases, J lost 6 bases, and 13 bases lay in between. CDR3 loop: CASSPRTTHGYTF. The CDR3 nucleotides read TGTGCCAGCAGCCCCCGGACTACCCATGGCTACACCTTC.